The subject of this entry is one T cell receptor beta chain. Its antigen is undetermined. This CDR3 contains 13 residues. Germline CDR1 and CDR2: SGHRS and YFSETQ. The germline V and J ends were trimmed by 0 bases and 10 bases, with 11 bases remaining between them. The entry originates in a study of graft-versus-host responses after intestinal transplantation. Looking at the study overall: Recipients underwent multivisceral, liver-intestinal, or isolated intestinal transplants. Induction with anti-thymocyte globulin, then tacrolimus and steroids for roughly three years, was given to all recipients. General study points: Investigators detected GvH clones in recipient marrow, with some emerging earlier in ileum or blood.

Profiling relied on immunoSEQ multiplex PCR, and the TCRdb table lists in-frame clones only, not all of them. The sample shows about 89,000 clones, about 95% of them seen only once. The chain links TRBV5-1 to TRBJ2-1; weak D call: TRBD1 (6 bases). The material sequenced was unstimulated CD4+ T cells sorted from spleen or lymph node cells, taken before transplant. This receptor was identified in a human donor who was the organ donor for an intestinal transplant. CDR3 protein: CASSLVGAGEQFF. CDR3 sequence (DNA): TGCGCCAGCAGCTTGGTGGGGGCAGGGGAGCAGTTCTTC.